What follows describes a single TCR beta chain. Sequencing used immunoSEQ multiplex PCR; TCRdb keeps in-frame clones, though not all of them. The sample lists some 100,000 clones, 92% occurring once. The sample belongs to a study of T cell changes during pregnancy in multiple sclerosis. Germline V gives CDR1 MGHDK, CDR2 SYGVNS. The CDR3 consists of 14 residues. The ends were cut back, 1 base at V and 1 base at J, with 5 bases in the middle. The chain uses TRBV25-1 and TRBJ1-5; D is possibly TRBD1 (5 bases). This specimen consisted of peripheral blood, obtained after pregnancy. This sequence was found in a female donor with multiple sclerosis, enrolled in a pregnancy study. The CDR3 region is CASSEWGSNQPQHF. The CDR3 nucleotides read TGTGCCAGCAGTGAATGGGGCAGCAATCAGCCCCAGCATTTT.